Shown below are 31 T cell receptor beta chains from a single sample sequenced in a study of T cell repertoires in cytomegalovirus infection. From the reads, TCRdb called clonotypes with MiXCR, one entry per CDR3 protein. The sample records fewer than 900,000 distinct CDR3 sequences, about 29% being singletons. These receptors lack a known antigen. The sequencing here drew on cultured CD8+ T cells from PBMCs, taken from culture after CMV antigen stimulation. Receptors were obtained from a human donor in good health (CMV status not recorded). Some clones in this sample may be carry-over from other donors' samples.

This clonotype was observed once. The chain is built from TRBV5-5 and TRBJ2-1, with a possible D match to TRBD2 (5 bases). The ends were cut back, 1 base at V and 0 bases at J, with 14 bases in the middle. Germline V gives CDR1 SGHKS, CDR2 YYEKEE (reference sequence). There are 17 residues in the CDR3. The CDR3: CASSLRAAAYSYNEQFF. In nucleotides, the CDR3 is TGTGCCAGCAGCTTGAGAGCGGCTGCCTACTCCTACAATGAGCAGTTCTTC. Full variable domain (missing parts from reference TRBV5-5 and TRBJ2-1): DAGVTQSPTHLIKTRGQQVTLRCSPISGHKSVSWYQQVLGQGPQFIFQYYEKEERGRGNFPDRFSARQFPNYSSELNVNALLLGDSALYLCASSLRAAAYSYNEQFFGPGTRLTVL.

This clonotype was seen a few times. The V and J genes are TRBV12-3 or TRBV12-4 and TRBJ2-3; maybe TRBD2 (6 bases). This CDR3 has 16 amino acids. V lost 5 bases, J lost 4 bases, and 19 bases lay in between. The CDR3 here is CASSPFGGKGPDTQYF. CDR3 coding DNA: TGTGCCAGCAGTCCCTTCGGGGGAAAGGGGCCAGATACGCAGTATTTT.

The V gene is TRBV6-1, the J gene TRBJ1-1; TRBD1 is a possible D gene (6 bases). Germline V gene lookup returns CDR1 MNHNS and CDR2 SASEGT. Trimming removed 10 bases from V and 7 bases from J, with 19 bases in between. The CDR3 loop spans 13 amino acids. In DNA, the CDR3 is TGTGCCACCACAGTATCGGGGGCAGGTGAAGCTTTCTTT. Protein sequence: CATTVSGAGEAFF.

This clonotype was detected a few times. This chain joins TRBV12-5 and TRBJ1-6; no clear D gene. Germline V gives CDR1 LGHNT, CDR2 FRNRAP. The V end lost 0 bases, the J end lost 11 bases, and 11 bases lay between the germline ends. The CDR3 runs 14 residues. CDR3 sequence reads: CASGLVNGRAPLHF. In DNA form, the CDR3 reads TGTGCTAGTGGTTTGGTAAACGGGAGGGCACCCCTCCACTTT.

Many counts were recorded for this clonotype. As DNA, the CDR3 is TGTGCCAGCAGTTTAGGGCAGATTCACACCTTC. The encoded protein is CASSLGQIHTF. The rearrangement links TRBV12-3 or TRBV12-4 to TRBJ1-2, with D unclear. There are 11 residues in the CDR3. V was pared by 1 base and J by 12 bases, with 9 bases between.

This clonotype showed up just a few times. This chain connects TRBV20-1 to TRBJ2-3; the match to TRBD2 covers 15 bases. V dropped 1 base and J dropped 2; count of bases not matched to a gene: 7. The CDR3 runs to 18 residues. CDR1 and CDR2 (germline): DFQATT, SNEGSKA (reference sequence). CDR3 DNA sequence: TGCAGTGCTAGAGGGATCGGACTAGCGGGGGGGCCCACAGATACGCAGTATTTT. Its translation: CSARGIGLAGGPTDTQYF.

Ten or more counts support this clonotype. This chain joins TRBV12-3 or TRBV12-4 and TRBJ2-1; TRBD2 matches at 15 bases. This CDR3 has 16 amino acids. J lost 7 bases, V lost 5 bases, and 6 bases had no gene match. This CDR3 is CASSQMGLAGGNEQFF. The CDR3 nucleotides read TGTGCCAGCAGTCAAATGGGACTAGCGGGGGGTAATGAGCAGTTCTTC.

V and J are TRBV19 and TRBJ2-2, with 7 nucleotides matching TRBD1. V dropped 6 bases and J dropped 7; count of bases not matched to a gene: 8. Per germline, CDR1 LNHDA and CDR2 SQIVND (reference sequence). The CDR3 has 14 amino acids. Here the CDR3 reads CASRYPTGNGELFF. The CDR3 DNA reads TGTGCCAGTAGATATCCGACAGGGAACGGGGAGCTGTTTTTT.

Concerning this clonotype itself: This could be a read error, since a much larger clone is one nucleotide away. The chain is built from TRBV7-2 and TRBJ1-5; the D gene is possibly TRBD1 (5 bases). Germline CDR1 is SGHTA and CDR2 is FQGNSA. The CDR3 is 15 amino acids. V lost 3 bases and J lost 4, with 13 bases in between. The CDR3 region has the DNA TGTGCCAGCAGCTTCGAAGCGACAGCAAATCAGCCCCAGCATTTT. Translation: CASSFEATANQPQHF. Filled out from reference TRBV7-2 and TRBJ1-5, the complete variable domain reads GAGVSQSPSNKVTEKGKDVELRCDPISGHTALYWYRQSLGQGLEFLIYFQGNSAPDKSGLPSDRFSAERTGGSVSTLTIQRTQQEDSAVYLCASSFEATANQPQHFGDGTRLSIL.

This clonotype has only a few counts. Written as DNA, the CDR3 is TGTGCCAGTAGTGTCCTTGGCTCTGGGGCCAACGTCCTGACTTTC. Translation gives CASSVLGSGANVLTF. The chain combines TRBV19 with TRBJ2-6, with D hard to call. Trimming removed 5 bases from V and 0 bases from J, with 8 bases in between. This CDR3 contains 15 residues. In germline, CDR1 is LNHDA, CDR2 SQIVND (reference sequence).

This sequence joins TRBV18 and TRBJ2-5, with D uncertain. The CDR3 is made up of 14 amino acids. Germline lookup yields CDR1 KGHSH and CDR2 LQKENI. Trimming removed 1 base at V and 2 bases at J, with 8 bases between. The CDR3 protein is CASSPLWFQETQYF. The CDR3 nucleotides are TGTGCCAGCTCACCACTCTGGTTTCAAGAGACCCAGTACTTC.

The V gene is TRBV10-3, the J gene TRBJ2-6; D perhaps matches TRBD1 (6 bases). Germline lookup yields CDR1 ENHRY and CDR2 SYGVKD. This CDR3 is 18 amino acids long. V dropped 0 bases and J dropped 1 base, with 13 bases sitting between them. The chain's CDR3 is CAISESNYRVSGANVLTF. In DNA form, the CDR3 reads TGTGCCATCAGTGAGTCGAATTACAGGGTTTCTGGGGCCAACGTCCTGACTTTC.

As to this clonotype: The junction shows a germline mismatch at one end, possibly a read error. The rearrangement uses TRBV7-9 and TRBJ2-2; 11 bases are shared with TRBD2. The CDR3 sequence is 16 residues long. Per the germline V gene, CDR1 is SEHNR and CDR2 is FQNEAQ (reference sequence). Here the CDR3 DNA reads TGTGCCAGCAGCTTACCTAGCGGGGGGCCCTCCGGGGAGCTGCTTTTT. As protein: CASSLPSGGPSGELLF.

The rearrangement joins TRBV4-1 to TRBJ1-1; D gene ambiguous. V lost 3 bases to trimming and J lost 0 bases, with 8 bases between them. The CDR3 runs to 14 residues. Germline-derived CDR1 and CDR2 are MGHRA and YSYEKL. The CDR3 nucleotides are TGCGCCAGCAGCCAGGTTATATTGAACACTGAAGCTTTCTTT. Protein product: CASSQVILNTEAFF.

This clonotype was detected ten times or more. J is TRBJ1-1 and V is TRBV7-2, with D unclear. CDR1 and CDR2 (germline): SGHTA, FQGNSA. The length of the CDR3 is 13 residues. Trimming left V 6 bases short and J 1 base short, with 9 bases between. This CDR3 is CASRSRGNTEAFF. CDR3 coding DNA: TGTGCCAGCAGGTCACGGGGGAACACTGAAGCTTTCTTT.

This chain uses TRBV19 with TRBJ2-3; 11 bases line up with TRBD1. V was pared by 3 bases and J by 4 bases, with 3 bases of the junction left unmatched. This CDR3 spans 15 amino acids. CDR1 is LNHDA, CDR2 SQIVND, per germline (reference sequence). As DNA, the CDR3 is TGTGCCAGTAGTATCGGACAGGGGGCCGCAGATACGCAGTATTTT. Amino acids: CASSIGQGAADTQYF.

The chain carries TRBV2 and TRBJ2-2, with D possibly being TRBD2 (6 bases). This CDR3 contains 18 residues. Germline values: CDR1 SNHLY, CDR2 FYNNEI. The V gene lost 2 bases and the J gene lost 0 bases, with 16 bases spanning the gap. The DNA of the CDR3 is TGTGCCAGCAGTGAAATACTACGGCGGGGCACGAACACCGGGGAGCTGTTTTTT. It encodes CASSEILRRGTNTGELFF. The full variable domain, with the rest looked up from reference TRBV2 and TRBJ2-2, is EPEVTQTPSHQVTQMGQEVILRCVPISNHLYFYWYRQILGQKVEFLVSFYNNEISEKSEIFDDQFSVERPDGSNFTLKIRSTKLEDSAMYFCASSEILRRGTNTGELFFGEGSRLTVL.

The chain is built from TRBV6-2 or TRBV6-3 and TRBJ2-1; D perhaps matches TRBD1 (5 bases). This CDR3 is 14 amino acids long. Germline V CDR1 and CDR2: MNHEY, SVGEGT. The germline V and J ends were trimmed by 6 bases and 7 bases, with 16 bases remaining between them. The CDR3 region has the DNA TGTGCCAGCAGCGGCGTTGGGCAGGGAAATGAGCAGTTCTTC. Translation gives CASSGVGQGNEQFF.

A few counts support this clonotype. The chain links TRBV25-1 to TRBJ1-1, with D perhaps TRBD1 (5 bases). CDR1 and CDR2 (germline): MGHDK, SYGVNS. V lost 3 bases and J 6 bases, leaving 32 bases between the germline ends. This CDR3 comprises 20 residues. The CDR3: CASSDMGDHPEAPTVPEAFF. As DNA, the CDR3 is TGTGCCAGCAGTGATATGGGGGATCACCCTGAGGCGCCGACCGTCCCTGAAGCTTTCTTT.

This clonotype came up many times. The chain recombines TRBV6-1 with TRBJ1-2; the D is unclear. Trimming removed 5 bases from V and 1 base from J, with 14 bases in between. The CDR3 length is 15 residues. Germline CDR1 reads MNHNS; CDR2 reads SASEGT. CDR3 in DNA: TGTGCCAGCAGTTCCCTACGGACCGTTAACTATGGCTACACCTTC. Translation: CASSSLRTVNYGYTF.

This chain links TRBV29-1 with TRBJ2-3; a possible D gene is TRBD2 (6 bases). Trimming pared 0 bases from V and 0 bases from J, leaving 13 bases between. The CDR3 has 16 amino acids. Per germline, CDR1 SQVTM and CDR2 ANQGSEA. CDR3 in amino acids: CSVEDRVSGSTDTQYF. Written as DNA, the CDR3 is TGCAGCGTTGAAGATCGGGTTAGCGGTAGCACAGATACGCAGTATTTT.

This chain joins TRBV7-9 and TRBJ2-1; TRBD2 might be the D (5 bases). The CDR3 covers 16 residues. Looked up from germline, CDR1 is SEHNR and CDR2 is FQNEAQ (reference sequence). V lost 3 bases and J lost 1, with 13 bases in between. This CDR3 is CASSFRSRDSYNEQFF. The CDR3 DNA follows: TGTGCCAGCAGCTTTAGGTCCCGGGATTCCTACAATGAGCAGTTCTTC. The variable domain in full, with the rest retrieved from reference TRBV7-9 and TRBJ2-1, is DTGVSQNPRHKITKRGQNVTFRCDPISEHNRLYWYRQTLGQGPEFLTYFQNEAQLEKSRLLSDRFSAERPKGSFSTLEIQRTEQGDSAMYLCASSFRSRDSYNEQFFGPGTRLTVL.

The V call is TRBV6-1, the J call TRBJ2-4, with D maybe TRBD1 (6 bases). Trimming took off 6 bases at V and 5 bases at J, with 14 bases between the two ends. Germline CDR1 is MNHNS and CDR2 is SASEGT. The CDR3 spans 14 residues. The CDR3 is CASRYLGQQNIQYF. As DNA, the CDR3 is TGTGCCAGCAGGTATTTAGGACAGCAAAACATTCAGTACTTC.

This clonotype occurred many times. The V gene is TRBV12-3 or TRBV12-4, the J gene TRBJ2-5, with D unclear. V was clipped by 5 bases and J by 1 base, with 11 bases between them. This CDR3 has 14 amino acids. CDR3 sequence (DNA): TGTGCCAGCAGTACCGAAGAACCCCAAGAGACCCAGTACTTC. The encoded protein is CASSTEEPQETQYF.

In regard to this clonotype: A much larger clone differs by one base, so this may be a read error. The chain links TRBV7-6 to TRBJ2-5, with TRBD2 as a possible D gene (6 bases). Germline assignment: CDR1 SGHVS and CDR2 FNYEAQ. V dropped 5 bases and J dropped 0 bases, with 13 bases sitting between them. The CDR3 totals 15 residues. CDR3 sequence reads: CASSPGRKYQETQYF. In DNA, the CDR3 is TGTGCCAGCAGCCCGGGGAGGAAGTACCAAGAGACCCAGTACTTC.

This clonotype was detected a few times. The genes are TRBV7-2 and TRBJ2-3, with a tentative D call TRBD2 (6 bases). V lost 7 bases to trimming and J lost 2 bases, with 19 bases between them. CDR1 is SGHTA and CDR2 is FQGNSA in the germline V gene. The CDR3 extends over 16 amino acids. The CDR3 reads CASNLHTLATTDTQYF. In nucleotides, the CDR3 is TGTGCCAGCAACTTGCATACCCTAGCGACCACAGATACGCAGTATTTT. Using reference TRBV7-2 and TRBJ2-3 for the parts outside the CDR3, the full variable domain is GAGVSQSPSNKVTEKGKDVELRCDPISGHTALYWYRQSLGQGLEFLIYFQGNSAPDKSGLPSDRFSAERTGGSVSTLTIQRTQQEDSAVYLCASNLHTLATTDTQYFGPGTRLTVL.

The sample holds a few counts of this clonotype. V is TRBV7-6 and J is TRBJ1-1; D might be TRBD1 (5 bases). Per germline, CDR1 SGHVS and CDR2 FNYEAQ. V shed 5 bases and J shed 0 bases, with 16 bases lying between them. The CDR3 length is 16 residues. The CDR3 region is CASSGWGGGMNTEAFF. CDR3 DNA: TGTGCCAGCAGCGGCTGGGGTGGGGGGATGAACACTGAAGCTTTCTTT.

The chain joins TRBV7-9 to TRBJ1-2; D call uncertain. The CDR3 is 13 residues long. In germline, CDR1 is SEHNR, CDR2 FQNEAQ (reference sequence). Trimming removed 4 bases from V and 12 bases from J, with 18 bases in between. This chain's CDR3 is CASSSASRSSDTF. The CDR3 nucleotides read TGTGCCAGCAGCTCCGCCTCGAGGTCCTCGGACACCTTC.

This clonotype was observed once. For the CDR3, the DNA is TGCGCCAGCAGTCCCAGACGGGGTGGTCAGCCCCAGCATTTT. Protein sequence: CASSPRRGGQPQHF. The chain is built from TRBV4-1 and TRBJ1-5; D gene uncertain. CDR1 is MGHRA and CDR2 is YSYEKL in the germline V gene. The length of the CDR3 is 14 residues. V lost 6 bases, J lost 6 bases, and 15 bases lay in between.

This clonotype came up a few times. The J gene is TRBJ2-2, the V gene TRBV7-6, with 13 bases identical to TRBD2. V lost 7 bases to trimming and J lost 5 bases; unmatched junction nucleotides: 7. Germline values: CDR1 SGHVS, CDR2 FNYEAQ. The CDR3 totals 16 residues. The CDR3: CASTARGLAGTGELFF. The DNA of the CDR3 is TGTGCCAGCACCGCGAGGGGACTAGCGGGGACCGGGGAGCTGTTTTTT.

The sample holds a few counts of this clonotype. The V call is TRBV7-9, the J call TRBJ1-1; D not resolved. Germline V gene data show CDR1 as SEHNR and CDR2 as FQNEAQ (reference sequence). This CDR3 contains 11 residues. Deletions cut 5 bases from V and 3 bases from J, with 4 bases between. CDR3 region: CASSPYTEAFF. In nucleotides, the CDR3 is TGTGCCAGCAGCCCTTACACTGAAGCTTTCTTT.